The source of this TCR beta chain is a study of CD8 T cells in ankylosing spondylitis. Study-level points and caveats: Clones linked to disease, bearing a CD8+ phenotype, were relatively rare in peripheral blood. There was reportedly significant enrichment of clones that were disease-linked in matched ankylosing spondylitis synovial fluid. Some motif variants had been reported before (in reactive arthritis synovial fluid and blood). Within ankylosing spondylitis blood, a TCR beta motif made up of seven or eight highly homologous variants appeared to be characteristic.

To note about this clonotype: Antigen specificity is unknown.

Making the TCR beta libraries involved quantitative 5'-RACE with molecular barcodes. MiXCR was run by TCRdb on the 5' RACE reads, yielding one entry per CDR3 protein. The sample shows about 750,000 distinct CDR3 sequences, roughly 19% of them seen only once. Trimming removed 5 bases from V and 0 bases from J, with 10 bases in between. CDR1 and CDR2 from the germline V gene are LNHDA and SQIVND (reference sequence). The CDR3 consists of 14 residues. The V call is TRBV19, the J call TRBJ1-1, with D uncertain. This receptor was taken from a male donor with ankylosing spondylitis. Sample: blood, either unsorted or a sorted T cell fraction (not recorded which). CDR3 in amino acids: CASSSRTVNTEAFF. Here the CDR3 DNA reads TGTGCCAGTAGTTCTCGGACGGTGAACACTGAAGCTTTCTTT. The entire variable domain, with the rest obtained from reference TRBV19 and TRBJ1-1, is as follows: DGGITQSPKYLFRKEGQNVTLSCEQNLNHDAMYWYRQDPGQGLRLIYYSQIVNDFQKGDIAEGYSVSREKKESFPLTVTSAQKNPTAFYLCASSSRTVNTEAFFGQGTRLTVV.